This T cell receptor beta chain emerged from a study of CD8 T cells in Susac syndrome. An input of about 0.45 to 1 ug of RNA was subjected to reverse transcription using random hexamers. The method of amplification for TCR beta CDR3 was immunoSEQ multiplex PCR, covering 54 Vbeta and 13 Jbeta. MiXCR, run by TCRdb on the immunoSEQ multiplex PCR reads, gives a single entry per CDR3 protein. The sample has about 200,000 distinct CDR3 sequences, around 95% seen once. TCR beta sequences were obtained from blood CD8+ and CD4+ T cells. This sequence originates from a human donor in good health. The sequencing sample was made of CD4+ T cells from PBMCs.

The CDR3 reads CASSRRLEGYNEQFF. CDR3 bases: TGTGCCAGCAGTCGACGACTAGAGGGCTACAATGAGCAGTTCTTC. This chain links TRBV27 with TRBJ2-1; D perhaps matches TRBD2 (6 bases). The germline CDR1 and CDR2 sequences are MNHEY and SMNVEV (reference sequence). The CDR3 is 15 residues long. V gave up 5 bases and J gave up 3 bases, with 14 bases separating them.